This entry lists 26 T cell receptor beta chains sequenced from one sample in a study of Graves' ophthalmopathy and Graves' hyperthyroidism. Amplification of the TCR beta CDR3 regions used RNA transcripts (as template). RT-PCR was first run with HTBI primers, then multiplex PCR in a second round. TCRdb processed the multiplex PCR reads anew with MiXCR; each CDR3 protein has one entry. This table holds more than 300,000 distinct CDR3 sequences, roughly 14% found once. The sequencing sample was made of peripheral blood. The receptors here all came from a woman younger than 35 with stable Graves' hyperthyroidism.

Many counts were recorded for this clonotype. The rearrangement joins TRBV5-1 to TRBJ1-2; 8 nucleotides line up with TRBD1. Germline CDR1 is SGHRS and CDR2 is YFSETQ. The CDR3 loop spans 14 amino acids. V dropped 4 bases and J dropped 3; count of bases not matched to a gene: 5. The CDR3 DNA is TGCGCCAGCAGCGCAGGACAGGGAGACTATGGCTACACCTTC. As protein: CASSAGQGDYGYTF.

This clonotype has just a few counts. This chain connects TRBV5-1 to TRBJ2-2, with D possibly called TRBD1 or TRBD2 (5 bases each). Germline CDR1 SGHRS, CDR2 YFSETQ. V shed 0 bases and J shed 0 bases, with 9 bases lying between them. This CDR3 has 16 residues. This chain's CDR3 is CASSLEGTANTGELFF. Here the CDR3 DNA reads TGCGCCAGCAGCTTGGAGGGGACGGCGAACACCGGGGAGCTGTTTTTT.

This clonotype was counted at least ten times. The V and J genes are TRBV20-1 and TRBJ2-5; TRBD2 aligns across 7 bases. Trimming cost V 3 bases and J 6 bases; bases outside gene matches: 13. The CDR3 extends over 15 amino acids. Germline assignment: CDR1 DFQATT and CDR2 SNEGSKA (reference sequence). CDR3 DNA: TGCAGTGCTAGCCCTGGCGGGGGTTCGTTCAAGACCCAGTACTTC. Encoded protein: CSASPGGGSFKTQYF.

This clonotype has a handful of counts. The chain has TRBV19 and TRBJ2-7; 7 bases align to TRBD1. From germline, CDR1 is LNHDA and CDR2 SQIVND (reference sequence). V lost 6 bases to trimming and J lost 1 base; unmatched junction nucleotides: 9. This CDR3 has 15 residues. The CDR3 sequence is CASSSGTAESYEQYF. As DNA, the CDR3 is TGTGCCAGTAGCTCCGGGACAGCGGAATCCTACGAGCAGTACTTC.

This clonotype has at least ten counts. The chain joins TRBV6-2 or TRBV6-3 to TRBJ1-1, with D perhaps matching TRBD1 (5 bases). V shed 1 base and J shed 1 base, with 13 bases lying between them. The CDR3 consists of 16 residues. CDR1 is MNHEY and CDR2 is SVGEGT in the germline V gene. CDR3 residues: CASSYLTGPQNTEAFF. The CDR3, as DNA: TGTGCCAGCAGTTACTTAACAGGCCCCCAGAACACTGAAGCTTTCTTT.

This clonotype was detected ten times or more. The chain recombines TRBV6-1 with TRBJ2-2, with D possibly matching TRBD2 (6 bases). This CDR3 is built from 14 residues. CDR1 is MNHNS, CDR2 SASEGT, per germline. V shed 5 bases and J shed 8 bases, with 15 bases lying between them. CDR3 loop: CASSPGTGVGELFF. The CDR3 nucleotides are TGTGCCAGCAGTCCCGGGACTGGGGTTGGGGAGCTGTTTTTT.

This clonotype was seen at least ten times. This chain uses TRBV19 with TRBJ1-2; D not resolved. Trimming stripped 11 bases from V and 8 bases from J, with 21 bases between. The CDR3 extends over 13 amino acids. Germline V gene lookup returns CDR1 LNHDA and CDR2 SQIVND (reference sequence). The CDR3 bases are TGTGCCGCCAACAGAGGGCGGACTAACGGCTACACCTTC. This gives the protein CAANRGRTNGYTF.

The gene calls are TRBV7-2 and TRBJ2-4; 10 bases line up with TRBD2. J gave up 4 bases and V 5 bases, and 11 bases lay outside the gene matches. Germline V gene sequence: CDR1 SGHTA, CDR2 FQGNSA. This CDR3 comprises 17 residues. The CDR3 DNA reads as TGTGCCAGCAGCAGGGAACTAGCGGGGTATCAAAAAAACATTCAGTACTTC. Translation: CASSRELAGYQKNIQYF.

This chain links TRBV12-3 or TRBV12-4 with TRBJ1-1; D is unresolved. This CDR3 is built from 13 residues. V was trimmed by 9 bases and J by 11 bases, leaving 22 bases between them. The DNA of the CDR3 is TGTGCCAGTAGCCAGCTTACGCGAACGGGGGCTTTCTTT. Translated: CASSQLTRTGAFF.

This chain connects TRBV19 to TRBJ2-7, with D possibly matching TRBD2 (6 bases). Trimming removed 5 bases from V and 4 bases from J, with 15 bases in between. Looked up from germline, CDR1 is LNHDA and CDR2 is SQIVND (reference sequence). CDR3 size: 14 residues. The CDR3 protein is CASSPRDSAYEQYF. CDR3 nucleotides: TGTGCCAGTAGTCCACGGGACTCTGCTTACGAGCAGTACTTC.

In this sample, this clonotype turned up many times. This chain uses TRBV7-2 with TRBJ2-5, with D unresolved. The CDR3 is 14 amino acids. Looked up from germline, CDR1 is SGHTA and CDR2 is FQGNSA. Between the trimmed V and J ends, which lost 1 base and 2 bases, there was a span of 8 bases. CDR3 nucleotide sequence: TGTGCCAGCAGCTTAGTGGGCGCTCAAGAGACCCAGTACTTC. The encoded protein is CASSLVGAQETQYF.

The chain recombines TRBV15 with TRBJ1-2; unclear D gene. Trimming took 5 bases from V and 2 from J, leaving 6 bases between them. The CDR3 has 12 amino acids. From germline, CDR1 is LNHNV and CDR2 YYDKDF (reference sequence). The CDR3 loop reads CATSGRNYGYTF. Written as DNA, the CDR3 is TGTGCCACCAGCGGGCGAAACTATGGCTACACCTTC. Variable domain in full (rest from reference TRBV15 and TRBJ1-2): DAMVIQNPRYQVTQFGKPVTLSCSQTLNHNVMYWYQQKSSQAPKLLFHYYDKDFNNEADTPDNFQSRRPNTSFCFLDIRSPGLGDTAMYLCATSGRNYGYTFGSGTRLTVV.

This clonotype was detected ten times or more. V gene TRBV6-2 or TRBV6-3 combines with J gene TRBJ2-7; possibly TRBD2 for D (6 bases). Germline CDR1 reads MNHEY; CDR2 reads SVGEGT. CDR3 length: 15 residues. V lost 8 bases to trimming and J lost 0 bases, with 17 bases between them. CDR3 amino acids: CASHDWSAGSYEQYF. Here the CDR3 DNA reads TGTGCCAGCCACGACTGGTCAGCGGGCTCCTACGAGCAGTACTTC.

The table lists this clonotype with a few counts. The chain employs TRBV5-4 and TRBJ1-2, with D unresolved. From germline, CDR1 is SGHNT and CDR2 YYREEE (reference sequence). The germline V and J ends were trimmed by 10 bases and 0 bases, with 16 bases remaining between them. This CDR3 spans 14 amino acids. The CDR3 DNA reads TGTGCCGGAATTATCCGGGGAACTAACTATGGCTACACCTTC. It specifies CAGIIRGTNYGYTF.

This clonotype was observed many times. The chain couples TRBV6-1 to TRBJ2-2; possible D gene TRBD1, 6 bases. V shed 4 bases and J shed 6 bases, with 15 bases lying between them. Germline CDR1 reads MNHNS; CDR2 reads SASEGT. The CDR3 is made up of 15 amino acids. In DNA form, the CDR3 reads TGTGCCAGCAGTGCTACAGGGCTTAGGGCCGGGGAGCTGTTTTTT. Protein: CASSATGLRAGELFF.

This clonotype was seen at least ten times. The gene calls are TRBV24-1 and TRBJ1-2, with D possibly TRBD1 on 5 matching bases. The CDR3 loop spans 14 amino acids. V lost 3 bases to trimming and J lost 5 bases, with 12 bases between them. From germline, CDR1 is KGHDR and CDR2 SFDVKD. CDR3 sequence reads: CATSDPWKGYGYTF. CDR3 sequence (DNA): TGTGCCACCAGTGATCCCTGGAAGGGGTATGGCTACACCTTC.

V gene TRBV12-3 or TRBV12-4 combines with J gene TRBJ2-7; D is ambiguous. This CDR3 has 13 residues. The V gene lost 1 base and the J gene lost 7 bases, with 11 bases spanning the gap. The CDR3 DNA reads as TGTGCCAGCAGTTTAGGGTCTTTAGGGGAGCAGTACTTC. This encodes CASSLGSLGEQYF.

In this sample, this clonotype turned up many times. The chain combines TRBV7-9 with TRBJ2-7; TRBD1 agrees at 12 bases. V was pared by 8 bases and J by 6 bases, with 11 bases of the junction left unmatched. The CDR3 is 15 amino acids. The V gene's germline CDR1 is SEHNR and CDR2 FQNEAQ (reference sequence). The CDR3 reads CASAHAGTGGSEQYF. DNA of the CDR3: TGTGCCAGCGCCCACGCCGGGACAGGGGGCTCCGAGCAGTACTTC.

This clonotype was seen at least ten times. The gene calls are TRBV29-1 and TRBJ2-2, with D possibly being TRBD1 (6 bases). V was cut by 0 bases and J by 1 base, with 6 bases left in between. The length of the CDR3 is 14 residues. Germline V gives CDR1 SQVTM, CDR2 ANQGSEA. CDR3 amino acids: CSVEDRGNTGELFF. As DNA, the CDR3 is TGCAGCGTTGAAGACAGGGGGAACACCGGGGAGCTGTTTTTT.

Remarks on this clonotype: Given a much more abundant clone one base away, this may be a read error. The conserved phenylalanine or tryptophan is not found at the CDR3 terminus, so this likely reflects a read error. The rearrangement links TRBV7-2 to TRBJ1-2; D is ambiguous. The CDR3 contains 15 residues. Germline CDR1 reads SGHTA; CDR2 reads FQGNSA. Trimming shortened V by 6 bases and J by 0 bases, and 14 bases separated the two germline ends. CDR3 bases: TGTGCCAGCAGACACCAGACGGCAGCTAACTATGGCTACACCGTC. Translating gives CASRHQTAANYGYTV.

This clonotype was picked up many times. The genes are TRBV19 and TRBJ1-5; perhaps TRBD1 as D (5 bases). V was trimmed by 8 bases and J by 5 bases, leaving 13 bases between them. Germline loops: CDR1 LNHDA, CDR2 SQIVND (reference sequence). This CDR3 is 13 amino acids long. The CDR3 DNA is TGTGCCAGTCGGGGGTCATCCCATCAGCCCCAGCATTTT. It specifies CASRGSSHQPQHF.

The table lists this clonotype with many counts. The chain uses TRBV13 and TRBJ2-7; no firm D call. CDR3 size: 15 residues. V gave up 4 bases and J gave up 0 bases, with 13 bases separating them. Looked up from germline, CDR1 is PRHDT and CDR2 is FYEKMQ (reference sequence). CDR3: CASSSLSGYSYEQYF. Here the CDR3 DNA reads TGTGCCAGCAGCTCCCTCTCCGGGTACTCCTACGAGCAGTACTTC.

This clonotype was detected a few times. The gene calls are TRBV24-1 and TRBJ1-2; no firm D call. The CDR3 runs to 13 residues. Trimming removed 4 bases at V and 8 bases at J, with 13 bases between. Germline V gene lookup returns CDR1 KGHDR and CDR2 SFDVKD. CDR3 amino acids: CATSDPRNAGYTF. Written as DNA, the CDR3 is TGTGCCACCAGTGACCCCCGGAACGCCGGCTACACCTTC.

This clonotype was observed at least ten times. The chain employs TRBV29-1 and TRBJ2-2; unclear D gene. Looked up from germline, CDR1 is SQVTM and CDR2 is ANQGSEA. V lost 1 base, J lost 3 bases, and 3 bases lay in between. This CDR3 is 12 amino acids long. This CDR3 reads CSVEAHTGELFF. CDR3 DNA sequence: TGCAGCGTTGAAGCGCACACCGGGGAGCTGTTTTTT.

The genes are TRBV7-8 and TRBJ1-1; D possibly corresponds to TRBD1 (6 bases). Germline CDR1 SGHVS, CDR2 FQNEAQ. This CDR3 comprises 15 residues. V lost 4 bases, J lost 6 bases, and 18 bases lay in between. CDR3 bases: TGTGCCAGCAGCTCCTACAGGGAAAGTAATGCTGAAGCTTTCTTT. Encoded protein: CASSSYRESNAEAFF.

This clonotype was counted ten times or more. This chain connects TRBV6-2 or TRBV6-3 to TRBJ1-1; D ambiguous. The germline gives CDR1 MNHEY, CDR2 SVGEGT. V shed 6 bases and J shed 2 bases, with 10 bases lying between them. The length of the CDR3 is 13 residues. CDR3 nucleotide sequence: TGTGCCAGCAGGGTAAGGAGTAACACTGAAGCTTTCTTT. This sequence encodes CASRVRSNTEAFF.